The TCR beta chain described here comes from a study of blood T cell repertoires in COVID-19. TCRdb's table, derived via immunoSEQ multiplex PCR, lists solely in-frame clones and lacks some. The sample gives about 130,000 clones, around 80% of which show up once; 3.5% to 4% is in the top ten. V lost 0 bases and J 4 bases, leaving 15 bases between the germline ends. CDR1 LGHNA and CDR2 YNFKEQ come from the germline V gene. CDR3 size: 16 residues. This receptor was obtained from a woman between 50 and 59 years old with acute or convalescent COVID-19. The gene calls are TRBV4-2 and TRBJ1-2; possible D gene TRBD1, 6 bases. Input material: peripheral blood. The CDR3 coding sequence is TGTGCCAGCAGCCAAGAGATGGCAGGGGCCGGCTATGGCTACACCTTC. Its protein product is CASSQEMAGAGYGYTF.